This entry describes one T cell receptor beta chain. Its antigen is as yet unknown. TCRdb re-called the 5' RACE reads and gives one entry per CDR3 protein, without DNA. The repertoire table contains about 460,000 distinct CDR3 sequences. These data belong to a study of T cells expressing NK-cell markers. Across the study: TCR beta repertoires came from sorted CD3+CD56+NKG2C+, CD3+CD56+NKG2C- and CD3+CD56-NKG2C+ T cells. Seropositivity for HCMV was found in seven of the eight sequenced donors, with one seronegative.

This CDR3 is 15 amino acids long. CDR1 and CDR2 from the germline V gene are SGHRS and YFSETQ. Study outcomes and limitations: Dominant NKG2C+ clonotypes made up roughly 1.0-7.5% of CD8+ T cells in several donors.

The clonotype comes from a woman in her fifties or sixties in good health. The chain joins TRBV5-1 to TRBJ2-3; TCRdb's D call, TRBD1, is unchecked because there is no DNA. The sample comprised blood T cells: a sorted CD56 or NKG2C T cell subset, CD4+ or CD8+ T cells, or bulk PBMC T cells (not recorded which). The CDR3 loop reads CASSTGQSTTDTQYF.